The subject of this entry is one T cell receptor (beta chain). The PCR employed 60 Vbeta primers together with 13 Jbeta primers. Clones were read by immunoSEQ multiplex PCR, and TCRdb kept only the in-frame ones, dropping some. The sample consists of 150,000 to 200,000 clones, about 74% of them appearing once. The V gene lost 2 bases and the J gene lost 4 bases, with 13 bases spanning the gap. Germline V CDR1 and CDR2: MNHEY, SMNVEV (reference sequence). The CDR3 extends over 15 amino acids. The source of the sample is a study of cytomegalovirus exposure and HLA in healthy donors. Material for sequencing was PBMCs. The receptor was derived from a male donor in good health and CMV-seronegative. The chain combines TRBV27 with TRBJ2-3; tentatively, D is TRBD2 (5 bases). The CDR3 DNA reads TGTGCCAGCAGTTTAAGCGGAACTCCCCCAGATACGCAGTATTTT. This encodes CASSLSGTPPDTQYF.